Listed below are T cell receptor beta chains from one sample, sequenced in a study of blood T cell repertoires in COVID-19. Data came from immunoSEQ multiplex PCR; TCRdb stores just in-frame clones and leaves some out. The sample comprises approximately 40,000 clones, 84% of which are singletons, and nearly 45% rests with the top ten. The sample consisted of peripheral blood. The receptors shown here come from a human donor in a cohort sampled during active COVID-19. Each CDR3 is given with its conserved first and last residue. D genes are given only for firm matches. The listing skips clone size in some rows; elsewhere it reads once, few, many or a size class.

TRBV24-1,TRBJ2-5,.,14,.,TGTGCCACCAGTGATCCTGACAGCAAAGAGACCCAGTACTTC,CATSDPDSKETQYF
TRBV19,TRBJ2-2,few,14,.,TGTGCCAGCGGGGGGCAGGGCAACACCGGGGAGCTGTTTTTT,CASGGQGNTGELFF
TRBV28,TRBJ1-3,.,15,TRBD1,TGTGCCAGCAGTTTCGGGACAGTCTCTGGAAACACCATATATTTT,CASSFGTVSGNTIYF
TRBV11-2,TRBJ2-5,.,16,TRBD2,TGTGCCAGCAGCTTCGGGGTAGCGGGGGGGCGCGAGACCCAGTACTTC,CASSFGVAGGRETQYF
TRBV6-5,TRBJ1-1,.,13,.,TGTGCCAGCGCCCGTGGGGGAGGGACTGAAGCTTTCTTT,CASARGGGTEAFF
TRBV7-8,TRBJ1-5,.,15,.,TGTGCCAGCAGCTTAGGAGTCGGGAGCAATCAGCCCCAGCATTTT,CASSLGVGSNQPQHF
TRBV2,TRBJ2-6,.,16,.,TGTGCCAGCACAGGGGGCGGGGGCTCTGGGGCCAACGTCCTGACTTTC,CASTGGGGSGANVLTF
TRBV4-3,TRBJ1-4,.,20,.,TGCGCCAGCAGCCAAGATCCAGACGGCTCATCTTATGAGCGCTGGGAAAAACTGTTTTTT,CASSQDPDGSSYERWEKLFF
TRBV6-4,TRBJ2-3,.,15,TRBD2,TGTGCCAGCAGTGACAAGCGGGGTAGCACAGATACGCAGTATTTT,CASSDKRGSTDTQYF
TRBV6-2/TRBV6-3,TRBJ2-7,.,13,.,TGTGCCAGCAGTTACGCTACGACCTACGAGCAGTACTTC,CASSYATTYEQYF
TRBV3-1/TRBV3-2,TRBJ1-2,many,15,.,TGTGCCAGCAGCCAAGGAGCAGGGATTTACTATGGCTACACCTTC,CASSQGAGIYYGYTF
TRBV27,TRBJ1-2,once,17,.,TGTGCCAGCAGTTTATCGAGGGCGGGGGGGGGCGTCGATGGCTACACCTTC,CASSLSRAGGGVDGYTF
TRBV28,TRBJ2-6,.,14,.,TGTGCCAGCAGTTTCGCCGGTTCAAACAACGTCCTGACTTTC,CASSFAGSNNVLTF
TRBV5-4,TRBJ2-7,.,14,.,TGTGCCAGCAGCCCAGCCCCGGGTCCCTACGAGCAGTACTTC,CASSPAPGPYEQYF
TRBV6-5,TRBJ1-6,few,15,.,TGTGCCAGCAGTTACACGACTGGCAATAATTCACCCCTCCACTTT,CASSYTTGNNSPLHF
TRBV20-1,TRBJ1-4,.,13,TRBD1,TGCAGTGCTAGTGGGACAGATAATGAAAAACTGTTTTTT,CSASGTDNEKLFF
TRBV24-1,TRBJ2-3,.,16,TRBD1,TGTGCCACCAGTGATTTTAGGGACAGGGTCCCAGATACGCAGTATTTT,CATSDFRDRVPDTQYF
TRBV5-1,TRBJ1-6,.,14,.,TGCGCCAGCAGCTTAAGGACAGAGAATTCACCCCTCCACTTT,CASSLRTENSPLHF
TRBV18,TRBJ1-5,.,13,.,TGTGCCAGCTCAACGACAGGAGGCCAGCCCCAGCATTTT,CASSTTGGQPQHF
TRBV4-3,TRBJ1-1,.,15,.,TGCGCCAGCAGCCAAGACCTACAGAAGAACACTGAAGCTTTCTTT,CASSQDLQKNTEAFF
TRBV7-3,TRBJ2-1,.,15,.,TGTGCCAGCAGCCCCAAGGTTGGGGGGTACAATGAGCAGTTCTTC,CASSPKVGGYNEQFF
TRBV19,TRBJ1-4,.,15,.,TGTGCCAGTAGGGGGGGGTTTTTGCGGAATGAAAAACTGTTTTTT,CASRGGFLRNEKLFF
TRBV6-5,TRBJ1-5,few,14,TRBD1,TGTGCCAGCAGCGGACAGGGGGTGTATCAGCCCCAGCATTTT,CASSGQGVYQPQHF
TRBV19,TRBJ1-5,.,16,TRBD1,TGTGCCAGTAGTCTCTGGACAGGGGATGGCAATCAGCCCCAGCATTTT,CASSLWTGDGNQPQHF
TRBV2,TRBJ2-2,.,12,.,TGTGCCAGCATTCAGGGCACCGGGGAGCTGTTTTTT,CASIQGTGELFF
TRBV29-1,TRBJ1-3,.,13,.,TGCAGCGTTGAAGAGGGGCCTGGAAACACCATATATTTT,CSVEEGPGNTIYF
TRBV7-2,TRBJ1-2,.,15,TRBD1,TGTGCCAGCAGCCCCCTGACAGGGAGTAACTATGGCTACACCTTC,CASSPLTGSNYGYTF
TRBV9,TRBJ2-2,.,15,TRBD2,TGTGCCAGCAGCGCTAGCGGGGGAAGGACCGGGGAGCTGTTTTTT,CASSASGGRTGELFF
TRBV30,TRBJ2-1,.,13,TRBD1,TGTGCCTGGAGGGTGACAGGGGGCTATGAGCAGTTCTTC,CAWRVTGGYEQFF
TRBV11-2,TRBJ2-5,.,13,.,TGTGCCAGCTCCCAGGGGTTAGGAGAGACCCAGTACTTC,CASSQGLGETQYF
TRBV11-3,TRBJ2-7,.,14,.,TGTGCCAGCAGCTTACACAGGGAATCCTACGAGCAGTACTTC,CASSLHRESYEQYF
TRBV27,TRBJ1-6,.,14,.,TGTGCCAGCAGTGGTCGACATTATAATTCACCCCTCCACTTT,CASSGRHYNSPLHF